Sequencing of this TCR beta chain was carried out in a study of Ad26.COV2.S vaccination and SARS-CoV-2 variants. Study details: Once or twice, 56 days apart, Ad26.COV2.S was delivered intramuscularly.

The treatment was: about 20 received Ad26.COV2.S at low or high dose, single or two shots; about 5 received placebo; per-sample allocation not given. Sampling was done on day 63 after the first vaccine or placebo injection. Points on this clone: The target antigen is unknown.

Study findings and constraints: Spike-specific TCR breadth was greater after Ad26.COV2.S than placebo. Total T cell responses, in the TCR breadth and depth analyses, may have been underestimated. Placebo recipients and vaccine recipients were similar in non-spike TCR breadth.

Only in-frame clones appear in the TCRdb table, and some are missing; sequencing was by immunoSEQ multiplex PCR. The sample carries about 680,000 clones, more than 80% recorded once. Trimming removed 2 bases from V and 12 bases from J, with 3 bases in between. The V gene's germline CDR1 is SGHDT and CDR2 YYEEEE. The CDR3 is made up of 8 amino acids. The TCR originated in a person aged 18-65 years who received the Ad26.COV2.S COVID-19 vaccine or a placebo. This sequence joins TRBV5-6 and TRBJ2-7; D is uncertain. The specimen was peripheral blood, collected in a trial of Ad26.COV2.S vaccine versus placebo. The CDR3 sequence is CASSFRYF. CDR3 sequence (DNA): TGTGCCAGCAGCTTTAGGTACTTC. The variable domain in full, with the rest retrieved from reference TRBV5-6 and TRBJ2-7, is DAGVTQSPTHLIKTRGQQVTLRCSPKSGHDTVSWYQQALGQGPQFIFQYYEEEERQRGNFPDRFSGHQFPNYSSELNVNALLLGDSALYLCASSFRYFGPGTRLTVT.